This TCR beta chain was retrieved from a study of OX40 agonist ivuxolimab in advanced cancers. Study-level background: Dose-escalation patients' cancers were hepatocellular carcinoma, melanoma, renal cell or head and neck cancer. Findings of the study overall: At doses 0.1 to 3.0 mg/kg, CD4+ and CD8+ clones expanded. The study found that CD8+ T cells averaged more expanded clones than CD4+.

Per the germline V gene, CDR1 is LNHDA and CDR2 is SQIVND (reference sequence). The CDR3 contains 13 residues. V shed 3 bases and J shed 7 bases, with 7 bases lying between them. As regards this clone: What it binds is unknown.

The table came from immunoSEQ multiplex PCR; TCRdb's copy has only in-frame clones and leaves some out. The sample lists around 88,000 clones, roughly nine tenths occurring once. This specimen consisted of CD4+ or CD8+ T cells sorted from blood, obtained in a trial of the OX40 agonist ivuxolimab. The chain employs TRBV19 and TRBJ1-6; D remains ambiguous. The source of this sequence is an adult with an advanced solid tumor such as melanoma, head and neck, liver or kidney cancer. CDR3 nucleotide sequence: TGTGCCAGTAGTATTACGTCAAATTCACCCCTCCACTTT. This sequence encodes CASSITSNSPLHF.